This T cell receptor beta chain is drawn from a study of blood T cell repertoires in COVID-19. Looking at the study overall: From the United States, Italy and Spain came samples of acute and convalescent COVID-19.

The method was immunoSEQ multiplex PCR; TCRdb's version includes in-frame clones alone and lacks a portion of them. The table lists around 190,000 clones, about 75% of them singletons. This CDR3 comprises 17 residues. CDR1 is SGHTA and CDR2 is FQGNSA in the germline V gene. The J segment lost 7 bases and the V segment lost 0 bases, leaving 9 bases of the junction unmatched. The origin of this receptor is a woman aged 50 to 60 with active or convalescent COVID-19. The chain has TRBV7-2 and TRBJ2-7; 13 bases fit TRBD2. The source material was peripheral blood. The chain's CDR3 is CASSLALGLAGVGEQYF. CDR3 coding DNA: TGTGCCAGCAGCTTAGCCCTTGGACTAGCGGGGGTGGGGGAGCAGTACTTC. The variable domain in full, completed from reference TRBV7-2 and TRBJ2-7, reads GAGVSQSPSNKVTEKGKDVELRCDPISGHTALYWYRQSLGQGLEFLIYFQGNSAPDKSGLPSDRFSAERTGGSVSTLTIQRTQQEDSAVYLCASSLALGLAGVGEQYFGPGTRLTVT.